The 26 T cell receptor beta chains below come from one sample, sequenced in a study of T cells expressing NK-cell markers. TCRdb reprocessed the 5' RACE reads, with one entry per CDR3 protein and no DNA. The sample holds about 460,000 distinct CDR3 sequences. Sequencing was performed on blood T cells: a sorted CD56 or NKG2C T cell subset, CD4+ or CD8+ T cells, or bulk PBMC T cells (not recorded which). The receptors derive from a woman in her forties or fifties in good health.

CDR3 residues: CASSFASPSTDTQYF. V and J are TRBV6-5 and TRBJ2-3; TCRdb's D gene call, TRBD2, goes unchecked for lack of DNA. The CDR3 has 15 amino acids. Germline V CDR1 and CDR2: MNHEY, SVGAGI.

The rearrangement uses TRBV6-5 and TRBJ2-5. Germline CDR1 MNHEY, CDR2 SVGAGI. CDR3 length: 16 residues. The CDR3 here is CASSSPIAGYQETQYF.

The chain employs TRBV27 and TRBJ1-2; TCRdb's D gene call, TRBD1, goes unchecked for lack of DNA. The CDR3 totals 16 residues. CDR1 and CDR2 (germline): MNHEY, SMNVEV (reference sequence). The CDR3 spells CASSPTDRVDYYGYTF.

This chain joins TRBV12-3 or TRBV12-4 and TRBJ2-1. This CDR3 region has 11 residues. CDR3 loop: CASSEAMGQFF.

J is TRBJ1-2 and V is TRBV12-3 or TRBV12-4; with no DNA, the TCRdb D assignment of TRBD1 cannot be verified. The CDR3 totals 14 residues. CDR3 residues: CASSFWDTGYGYTF.

The CDR3 spells CASSTEPGPGAYEQYF. The chain recombines TRBV12-3 or TRBV12-4 with TRBJ2-7; lacking DNA, the TRBD1 call made by TCRdb goes unchecked. The CDR3 totals 16 residues.

The rearrangement uses TRBV28 and TRBJ2-7; checking the TCRdb D call of TRBD1 is not possible without DNA. The germline V gene has CDR1 MDHEN and CDR2 SYDVKM. This CDR3 comprises 15 residues. CDR3 loop: CASRHDRATSYEQYF. Complete variable domain (other parts from reference TRBV28 and TRBJ2-7): DVKVTQSSRYLVKRTGEKVFLECVQDMDHENMFWYRQDPGLGLRLIYFSYDVKMKEKGDIPEGYSVSREKKERFSLILESASTNQTSMYLCASRHDRATSYEQYFGPGTRLTVT.

The chain carries TRBV29-1 and TRBJ2-2; TCRdb's assignment of TRBD1 cannot be checked, as there is no DNA. This CDR3 comprises 15 residues. Germline CDR1 SQVTM, CDR2 ANQGSEA. The CDR3 sequence is CSVWGSGQGTGELFF.

The chain carries TRBV5-1 and TRBJ2-1; as DNA is missing, the TRBD2 call by TCRdb cannot be tested. The CDR3 runs 15 residues. CDR1 SGHRS and CDR2 YFSETQ come from the germline V gene. The CDR3 sequence is CASSLGLAGKDEQFF.

J is TRBJ2-5 and V is TRBV21-1. TRBV21-1 is a recognized pseudogene. The length of the CDR3 is 16 residues. The CDR3 protein is CASSKNGIDTQETQYF.

This chain connects TRBV27 to TRBJ2-7; TCRdb gives TRBD1 as the D gene, but with no DNA this cannot be confirmed. Germline V gives CDR1 MNHEY, CDR2 SMNVEV (reference sequence). The CDR3 covers 14 residues. The CDR3: CASSLAGQGIEQYF.

The chain combines TRBV10-3 with TRBJ2-1. The CDR3 consists of 13 residues. The germline gives CDR1 ENHRY, CDR2 SYGVKD. CDR3 residues: CAIVESSYNEQFF.

The V call is TRBV4-2, the J call TRBJ2-1; the D call of TRBD2 rests on TCRdb alone, since no DNA is present to check it. Germline V gives CDR1 LGHNA, CDR2 YNFKEQ. The CDR3 sequence is 17 residues long. The chain's CDR3 is CASSQEDAGGGYNEQFF.

The CDR3 sequence: CAWTKDRGQYGYTF. V is TRBV30 and J is TRBJ1-2; TCRdb's D gene call, TRBD1, goes unchecked for lack of DNA. CDR3 length equals 14 residues. Germline V gene data show CDR1 as GTSNPN and CDR2 as SVGIG (reference sequence).

The chain employs TRBV5-1 and TRBJ2-7; TCRdb outputs TRBD1, but without DNA this stays unchecked. Germline loops: CDR1 SGHRS, CDR2 YFSETQ. The CDR3 sequence is 14 residues long. CDR3 sequence reads: CASSLDRGRSGQYF.

The chain has TRBV9 and TRBJ1-4; TCRdb's assignment of TRBD1 cannot be checked, as there is no DNA. The CDR3 runs to 13 residues. In germline, CDR1 is SGDLS, CDR2 YYNGEE. The CDR3 is CASSPAYGAKLFF.

The chain carries TRBV5-6 and TRBJ2-5. The CDR3 extends over 14 amino acids. Germline CDR1 SGHDT, CDR2 YYEEEE. The CDR3 is CASSPWGDEETQYF.

The chain recombines TRBV28 with TRBJ2-3; the TRBD2 assignment by TCRdb is unverifiable without DNA. Looked up from germline, CDR1 is MDHEN and CDR2 is SYDVKM. The CDR3 length is 15 residues. CDR3 in amino acids: CASSMRGVNTDTQYF.

J is TRBJ2-1 and V is TRBV9; TCRdb selects TRBD2, and the lack of DNA leaves this call unchecked. This CDR3 is 17 amino acids long. Germline V gene sequence: CDR1 SGDLS, CDR2 YYNGEE. This chain's CDR3 is CASSVGSGRPPYNEQFF. Looking up the rest from reference TRBV9 and TRBJ2-1 gives the full variable domain: DSGVTQTPKHLITATGQRVTLRCSPRSGDLSVYWYQQSLDQGLQFLIQYYNGEERAKGNILERFSAQQFPDLHSELNLSSLELGDSALYFCASSVGSGRPPYNEQFFGPGTRLTVL.

V is TRBV12-3 or TRBV12-4 and J is TRBJ2-7. CDR3 length: 12 amino acids. The CDR3 sequence: CASRSQVYEQYF.

The V and J genes are TRBV29-1 and TRBJ2-7; the TRBD1 assignment by TCRdb is unverifiable without DNA. The germline gives CDR1 SQVTM, CDR2 ANQGSEA. This CDR3 is 14 amino acids long. This CDR3 is CSPCRGTRGYEQYF.

This chain connects TRBV30 to TRBJ2-3. The V gene's germline CDR1 is GTSNPN and CDR2 SVGIG (reference sequence). The CDR3 consists of 11 residues. CDR3 loop: CAWSERDTQYF.

The chain links TRBV5-1 to TRBJ2-1; no DNA is available, so the TRBD2 call from TCRdb remains unchecked. The CDR3 totals 16 residues. Germline CDR1 reads SGHRS; CDR2 reads YFSETQ. The CDR3 protein is CASSTGLAEYHNEQFF.

The V call is TRBV29-1, the J call TRBJ1-2; the D gene TCRdb calls, TRBD1, cannot be checked with no DNA. Germline assignment: CDR1 SQVTM and CDR2 ANQGSEA. CDR3 length: 14 amino acids. The CDR3 sequence: CSVEDGARNYGYTF.

This chain connects TRBV4-2 to TRBJ2-5; TCRdb reports TRBD2, a call that lacks DNA to check it against. Germline V gene data show CDR1 as LGHNA and CDR2 as YNFKEQ. The CDR3 is made up of 15 amino acids. The CDR3 protein is CASSQESGSQRTQYF.

This chain uses TRBV5-1 with TRBJ2-5. There are 15 residues in the CDR3. The germline V gene has CDR1 SGHRS and CDR2 YFSETQ. This CDR3 is CASSPVMGERKTQYF.